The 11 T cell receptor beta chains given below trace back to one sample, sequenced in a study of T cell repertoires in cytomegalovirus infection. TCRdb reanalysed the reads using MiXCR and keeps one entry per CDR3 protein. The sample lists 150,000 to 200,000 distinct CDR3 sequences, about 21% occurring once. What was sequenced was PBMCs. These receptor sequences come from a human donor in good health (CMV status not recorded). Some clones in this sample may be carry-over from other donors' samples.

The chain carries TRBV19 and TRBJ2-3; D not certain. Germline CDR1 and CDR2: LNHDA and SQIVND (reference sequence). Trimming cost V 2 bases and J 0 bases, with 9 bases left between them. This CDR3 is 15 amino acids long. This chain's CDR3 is CASSIYLGSTDTQYF. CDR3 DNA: TGTGCCAGTAGTATATATCTCGGTAGCACAGATACGCAGTATTTT. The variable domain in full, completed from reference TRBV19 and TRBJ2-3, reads DGGITQSPKYLFRKEGQNVTLSCEQNLNHDAMYWYRQDPGQGLRLIYYSQIVNDFQKGDIAEGYSVSREKKESFPLTVTSAQKNPTAFYLCASSIYLGSTDTQYFGPGTRLTVL.

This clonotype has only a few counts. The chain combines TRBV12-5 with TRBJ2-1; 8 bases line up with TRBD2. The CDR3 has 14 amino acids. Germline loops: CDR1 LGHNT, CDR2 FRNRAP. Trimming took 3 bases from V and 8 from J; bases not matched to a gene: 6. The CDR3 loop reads CASGFWTSNDEQFF. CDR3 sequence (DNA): TGTGCTAGTGGTTTTTGGACTAGCAATGATGAGCAGTTCTTC.

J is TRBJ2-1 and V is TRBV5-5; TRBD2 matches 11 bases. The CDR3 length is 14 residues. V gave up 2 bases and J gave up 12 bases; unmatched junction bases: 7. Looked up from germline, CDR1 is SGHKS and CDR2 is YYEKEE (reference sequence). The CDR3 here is CASSFEGLADGQFF. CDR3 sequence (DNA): TGTGCCAGCAGCTTCGAGGGACTAGCGGACGGGCAGTTCTTC.

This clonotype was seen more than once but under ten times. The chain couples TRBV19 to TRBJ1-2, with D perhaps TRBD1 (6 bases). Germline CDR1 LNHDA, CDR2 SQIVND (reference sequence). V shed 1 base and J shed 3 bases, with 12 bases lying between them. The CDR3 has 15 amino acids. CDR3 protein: CASSIGGATDYGYTF. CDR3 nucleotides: TGTGCCAGTAGTATAGGGGGGGCGACAGACTATGGCTACACCTTC.

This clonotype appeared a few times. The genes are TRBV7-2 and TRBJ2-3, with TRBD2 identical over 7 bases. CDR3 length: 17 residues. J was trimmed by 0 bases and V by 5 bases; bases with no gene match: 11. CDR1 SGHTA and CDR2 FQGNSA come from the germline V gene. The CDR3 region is CASSAPRGGSSTDTQYF. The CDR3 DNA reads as TGTGCCAGCAGCGCCCCCCGCGGGGGAAGTAGCACAGATACGCAGTATTTT. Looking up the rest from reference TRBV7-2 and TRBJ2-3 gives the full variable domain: GAGVSQSPSNKVTEKGKDVELRCDPISGHTALYWYRQSLGQGLEFLIYFQGNSAPDKSGLPSDRFSAERTGGSVSTLTIQRTQQEDSAVYLCASSAPRGGSSTDTQYFGPGTRLTVL.

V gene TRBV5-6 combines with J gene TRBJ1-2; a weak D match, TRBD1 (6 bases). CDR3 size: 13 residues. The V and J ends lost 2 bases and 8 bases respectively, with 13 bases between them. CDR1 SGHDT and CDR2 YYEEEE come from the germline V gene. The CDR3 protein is CASSFNRATGYTF. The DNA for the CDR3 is TGTGCCAGCAGCTTTAACAGGGCCACAGGCTACACCTTC. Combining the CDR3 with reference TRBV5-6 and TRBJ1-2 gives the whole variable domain DAGVTQSPTHLIKTRGQQVTLRCSPKSGHDTVSWYQQALGQGPQFIFQYYEEEERQRGNFPDRFSGHQFPNYSSELNVNALLLGDSALYLCASSFNRATGYTFGSGTRLTVV.

The CDR3 DNA follows: TGCAGCGTTTTGTGGGAGGGAAGCACAGATACGCAGTATTTT. It yields the protein CSVLWEGSTDTQYF. This chain joins TRBV29-1 and TRBJ2-3; the match to TRBD2 covers 7 bases. The CDR3 runs to 14 residues. With V trimmed by 5 bases and J by 0 bases, 5 bases remained unmatched. CDR1 and CDR2 (germline): SQVTM, ANQGSEA.

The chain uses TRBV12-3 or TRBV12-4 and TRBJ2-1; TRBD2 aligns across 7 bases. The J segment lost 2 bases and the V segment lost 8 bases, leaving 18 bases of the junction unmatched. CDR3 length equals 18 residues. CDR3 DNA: TGTGCCAGCTTCTCGCAAGCACTAGCGAGACCGCCCTACAATGAGCAGTTCTTC. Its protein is CASFSQALARPPYNEQFF.

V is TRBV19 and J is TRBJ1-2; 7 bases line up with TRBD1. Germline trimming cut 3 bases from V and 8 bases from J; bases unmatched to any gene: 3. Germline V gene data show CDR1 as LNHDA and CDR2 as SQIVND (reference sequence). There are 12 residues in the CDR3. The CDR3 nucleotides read TGTGCCAGTAGTATCGTAGGGGGCGGCTACACCTTC. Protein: CASSIVGGGYTF.

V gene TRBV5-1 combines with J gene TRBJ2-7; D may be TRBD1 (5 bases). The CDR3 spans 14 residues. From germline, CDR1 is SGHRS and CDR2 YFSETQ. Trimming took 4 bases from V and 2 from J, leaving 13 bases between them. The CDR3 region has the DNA TGCGCCAGCAGCGATCAGACAGCAACCTACGAGCAGTACTTC. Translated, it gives CASSDQTATYEQYF.

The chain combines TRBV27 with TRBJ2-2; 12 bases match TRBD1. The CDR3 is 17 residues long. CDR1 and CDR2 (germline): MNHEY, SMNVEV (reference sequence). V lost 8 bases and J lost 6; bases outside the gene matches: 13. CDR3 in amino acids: CASGAGRGQGASGELFF. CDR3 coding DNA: TGTGCCAGCGGGGCAGGACGGGGACAGGGGGCCTCCGGGGAGCTGTTTTTT.